These T cell receptor beta chains were read from a single sample in a study of memory CD4+ T cells and cytomegalovirus serostatus. Profiled with immunoSEQ multiplex PCR; TCRdb holds only in-frame clones, not every one. The data contain tens of thousands of clones, approximately 82% of them singletons. Material for sequencing was memory CD4+ T cells from blood. The source of these receptors is an adult in good health and CMV-seronegative. Both conserved end residues are part of each CDR3. Fields, in order: V gene, J gene, D gene, clone size, CDR3 DNA, CDR3 protein. The D gene is left open where the match is weak. Clone size appears in some rows only: once, few, many, or a class for an expanded clone.

>TRBV7-6|TRBJ2-5|TRBD2|-
TGTGCCAGCAGCTTAGCATCTGCTCGGGGGGGCCTTGAGACCCAGTACTTC
CASSLASARGGLETQYF
>TRBV5-6|TRBJ1-3|TRBD1|-
TGTGCCAGCAGCCAGGGACAGGGGACAGGAAACACCATATATTTT
CASSQGQGTGNTIYF
>TRBV6-1|TRBJ2-5|-|few
TGTGCCAGCAGTGTCGGGCCTGGGGGGTACCAAGAGACCCAGTACTTC
CASSVGPGGYQETQYF
>TRBV6-4|TRBJ1-1|-|-
TGTGCCAGCAGTGACTCTCCAGGGAACACTGAAGCTTTCTTT
CASSDSPGNTEAFF
>TRBV2|TRBJ1-6|-|-
TGTGCCAGCGCCTATTCGGCACACAATCTATATAATTCACCCCTCCACTTT
CASAYSAHNLYNSPLHF
>TRBV6-1|TRBJ1-3|-|-
TGTGCCAGCAGTGAGACCGGGGCGAGAGACACCATATATTTT
CASSETGARDTIYF
>TRBV12-5|TRBJ2-2|-|medium-sized
TGTGCTAGTGGTTTGGCGGGCGGGGAGCTGTTTTTT
CASGLAGGELFF
>TRBV28|TRBJ2-5|-|-
TGTGCCAGCAGTGGTCCGGGTGGGCGGTACCAAGAGACCCAGTACTTC
CASSGPGGRYQETQYF
>TRBV5-6|TRBJ1-2|-|once
TGTGCCAGCAAGGTCGGGAACTATGGCTACACCTTC
CASKVGNYGYTF
>TRBV18|TRBJ1-4|TRBD1|-
TGTGCCAGCTCACCATTAACCTCCAGGGGGAGTGAAAAACTGTTTTTT
CASSPLTSRGSEKLFF
>TRBV15|TRBJ1-3|TRBD1|-
TGTGCCACCAGCCTCCGACAGGGCTCTGGAAACACCATATATTTT
CATSLRQGSGNTIYF
>TRBV6-6|TRBJ1-5|-|-
TGTGCCAGCAGTTACAGGGATCAGCCCCAGCATTTT
CASSYRDQPQHF
>TRBV7-9|TRBJ2-7|-|-
TGTGCCAGCAGCCCTCGGGGCCCCTACGAGCAGTACTTC
CASSPRGPYEQYF
>TRBV5-4|TRBJ2-7|TRBD2|-
TGTGCCAGCAGCCCAACGGGGGGTAGTACCTACGAGCAGTACTTC
CASSPTGGSTYEQYF
>TRBV5-1|TRBJ2-5|-|-
TGCGCCAGCAGCTTGGGTTTTGGATCAGAGACCCAGTACTTC
CASSLGFGSETQYF
>TRBV12-5|TRBJ2-2|TRBD1|-
TGTGCTAGTGGTTTGGTTCAGGGGGAGACCGGGGAGCTGTTTTTT
CASGLVQGETGELFF
>TRBV14|TRBJ2-5|TRBD1|-
TGTGCCAGCAGTCAATACAGGGGCTCTTTGAGTATTGAAGAGACCCAGTACTTC
CASSQYRGSLSIEETQYF
>TRBV7-3|TRBJ2-1|TRBD2|few
TGTGCCAGCAGCTTACCAGCGGGAGAGCAGTTCTTC
CASSLPAGEQFF
>TRBV10-3|TRBJ2-3|TRBD1|-
TGTGCCATCAGCCACGACAGGGAATCTAGCACAGATACGCAGTATTTT
CAISHDRESSTDTQYF
>TRBV30|TRBJ2-7|-|-
TGTGCCTGGAGTGTAGGAGGGGGCCTCTCCTACGAGCAGTACTTC
CAWSVGGGLSYEQYF
>TRBV2|TRBJ1-1|-|-
TGTGCCAGCCGGATGAACACTGAAGCTTTCTTT
CASRMNTEAFF
>TRBV29-1|TRBJ1-2|-|-
TGCAGCGTTGAGGACCTCTACCTTGGAGGCTACACCTTC
CSVEDLYLGGYTF